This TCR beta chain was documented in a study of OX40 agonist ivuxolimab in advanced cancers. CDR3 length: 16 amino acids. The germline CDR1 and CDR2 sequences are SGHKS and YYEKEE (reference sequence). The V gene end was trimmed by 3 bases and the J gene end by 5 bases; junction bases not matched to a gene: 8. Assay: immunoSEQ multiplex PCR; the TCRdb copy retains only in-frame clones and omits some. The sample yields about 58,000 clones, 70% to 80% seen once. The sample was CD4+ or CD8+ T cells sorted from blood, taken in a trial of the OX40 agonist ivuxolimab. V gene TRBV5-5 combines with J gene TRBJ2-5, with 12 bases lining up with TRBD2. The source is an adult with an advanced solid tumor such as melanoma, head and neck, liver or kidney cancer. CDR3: CASSSRLAGVVETQYF. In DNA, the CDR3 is TGTGCCAGCAGCTCGAGACTAGCGGGAGTGGTCGAGACCCAGTACTTC.